This T cell receptor beta chain was profiled in a study of glioma-infiltrating T cells. General study results and limits: Tissue-blood divergence was below expectation in non-neoplastic patients, above in gliomas. CDR3 overlap between tissue and blood was very small.

The CDR3 loop spans 14 amino acids. The germline V gene has CDR1 SGHTA and CDR2 FQGNSA. Amplification of TCR alpha and beta CDR3 regions from RNA used iRepertoire nested multiplex PCR. Input was roughly 100-450 ng of tissue mRNA or PBMC total RNA. A single record per CDR3 protein comes from TCRdb applying MiXCR to the multiplex PCR reads. The table includes around 93,000 distinct CDR3 sequences, approximately 42% detected once. This clonotype was observed at least ten times. Its cognate antigen is unknown. Compared with germline, one end of the junction differs, possibly owing to a read error. The sample taken for sequencing was glioma tissue, nonneoplastic brain tissue, or PBMCs (not recorded which). The receptor was isolated from a human donor with low-grade glioma or glioblastoma, undergoing nonglioma brain surgery, or in good health (not recorded which). This chain connects TRBV7-2 to TRBJ2-7; 7 bases map to TRBD1. The CDR3 loop reads CANSLQGQLYEQYF. The CDR3 bases are TGTGCCAACAGCTTACAGGGACAGCTCTACGAGCAGTACTTC. Supplemented by reference TRBV7-2 and TRBJ2-7, the full variable domain reads GAGVSQSPSNKVTEKGKDVELRCDPISGHTALYWYRQSLGQGLEFLIYFQGNSAPDKSGLPSDRFSAERTGGSVSTLTIQRTQQEDSAVYLCANSLQGQLYEQYFGPGTRLTVT.